This T cell receptor (beta chain) was sequenced for a study of blood T cell repertoires in COVID-19. About the study: Acute and convalescent COVID-19 samples came from the United States, Italy and Spain.

Authors' processing steps: Counts of nucleated cells, estimated from reference gene primer amplification, were obtained. The protocol was immunoSEQ multiplex PCR, while the TCRdb copy is restricted to in-frame clones and leaves out a portion. That table is the source of V, J and clone size, and D and trimming were worked out from the DNA. The sample consists of around 260,000 clones, approximately 85% of them appearing once. The CDR3 is 14 amino acids. Trimming left V 1 base short and J 4 bases short, with 11 bases between. CDR1 and CDR2 (germline): SGHTA, FQGNSA. Input material: peripheral blood. This clonotype was sampled from a human donor with COVID-19, enrolled during active disease. The donor label of this sample is uncertain. The chain combines TRBV7-2 with TRBJ2-7; D is perhaps TRBD1 (5 bases). In nucleotides, the CDR3 is TGTGCCAGCAGCTTAGGTCTGCAGGGTTACGAGCAGTACTTC. It translates to CASSLGLQGYEQYF.